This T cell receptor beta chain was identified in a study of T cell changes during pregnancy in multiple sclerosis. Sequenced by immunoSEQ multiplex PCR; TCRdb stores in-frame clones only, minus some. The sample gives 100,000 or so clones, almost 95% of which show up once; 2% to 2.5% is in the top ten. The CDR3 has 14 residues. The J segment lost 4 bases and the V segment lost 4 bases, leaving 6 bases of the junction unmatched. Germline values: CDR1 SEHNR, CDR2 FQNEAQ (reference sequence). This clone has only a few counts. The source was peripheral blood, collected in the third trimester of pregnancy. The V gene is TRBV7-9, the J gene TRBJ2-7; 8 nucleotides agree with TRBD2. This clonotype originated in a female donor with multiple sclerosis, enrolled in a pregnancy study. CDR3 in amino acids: CASSSGTRTYEQYF. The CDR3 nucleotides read TGTGCCAGCAGCTCCGGGACTAGAACTTACGAGCAGTACTTC. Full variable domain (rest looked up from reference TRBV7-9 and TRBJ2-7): DTGVSQNPRHKITKRGQNVTFRCDPISEHNRLYWYRQTLGQGPEFLTYFQNEAQLEKSRLLSDRFSAERPKGSFSTLEIQRTEQGDSAMYLCASSSGTRTYEQYFGPGTRLTVT.